One and the same sample provided the 30 T cell receptor beta chains below, sequenced in a study of blood T cell repertoires in COVID-19. Sequencing was performed with immunoSEQ multiplex PCR; in TCRdb, only in-frame clones are kept and a portion is missing. The sample consists of about 400,000 clones, roughly 91% of them appearing once. Sequenced: PBMCs or T cells enriched from blood (not recorded which). These TCRs come from a woman between 25 and 40 years old who had recovered from COVID-19.

The chain joins TRBV5-6 to TRBJ1-1, with 8 bases that match TRBD1. This CDR3 has 13 residues. The V and J ends lost 0 bases and 5 bases, in that order; junction bases with no gene match: 0. Per the germline V gene, CDR1 is SGHDT and CDR2 is YYEEEE. CDR3 amino acids: CASSLGTGTEAFF. The CDR3 DNA reads as TGTGCCAGCAGCTTGGGGACAGGGACTGAAGCTTTCTTT.

The J gene is TRBJ2-7, the V gene TRBV5-1; 8 bases line up with TRBD1. Germline-derived CDR1 and CDR2 are SGHRS and YFSETQ. CDR3 length: 15 residues. Trimming removed 2 bases from V and 4 bases from J; junction bases left unmatched: 8. CDR3 sequence reads: CASSFNSGGGYEQYF. CDR3 nucleotides: TGCGCCAGCAGCTTCAATTCAGGGGGCGGGTACGAGCAGTACTTC.

The gene calls are TRBV30 and TRBJ2-5; TRBD1 aligns across 10 bases. The germline CDR1 and CDR2 sequences are GTSNPN and SVGIG (reference sequence). V shed 4 bases and J 9 bases; nucleotides not matched to a gene: 14. The CDR3 runs 15 residues. CDR3 loop: CAWIPGTGAVWAQYF. CDR3 nucleotide sequence: TGTGCCTGGATCCCCGGGACAGGGGCGGTCTGGGCCCAGTACTTC.

The chain uses TRBV28 and TRBJ1-6; 9 bases fit TRBD1. This CDR3 spans 15 amino acids. The V and J ends lost 7 bases and 6 bases, in that order; junction bases with no gene match: 7. Germline loops: CDR1 MDHEN, CDR2 SYDVKM. CDR3 in DNA: TGTGCCAGCAACCCACAGGGGGCGGGTAATTCACCCCTCCACTTT. Protein: CASNPQGAGNSPLHF.

V is TRBV4-1 and J is TRBJ1-2, with D possibly matching TRBD1 (5 bases). CDR1 is MGHRA and CDR2 is YSYEKL in the germline V gene. The length of the CDR3 is 13 residues. The V end lost 0 bases, the J end lost 4 bases, and 6 bases lay between the germline ends. CDR3 in DNA: TGCGCCAGCAGCCAAGATCAGGGCTATGGCTACACCTTC. It codes for CASSQDQGYGYTF.

The chain joins TRBV19 to TRBJ2-5, with a possible D match to TRBD1 (5 bases). The germline V and J ends were trimmed by 3 bases and 4 bases, with 6 bases remaining between them. This CDR3 comprises 12 residues. Germline values: CDR1 LNHDA, CDR2 SQIVND (reference sequence). CDR3 coding DNA: TGTGCCAGTAGTATTACAGGAGAGACCCAGTACTTC. Its translation is CASSITGETQYF.

This clone appeared a single time. The rearrangement joins TRBV9 to TRBJ1-5; 8 nucleotides match TRBD1. The trim removed 5 bases at V and 7 bases at J, leaving 5 bases unmatched. This CDR3 is built from 13 residues. From germline, CDR1 is SGDLS and CDR2 YYNGEE. In DNA form, the CDR3 reads TGTGCCAGCAGATCAGGGGGCAGGCAGCCCCAGCATTTT. This codes for CASRSGGRQPQHF.

CDR3 in DNA: TGCGCCAGCAGCTTGGTTCTAGACCAAGAGACCCAGTACTTC. It specifies CASSLVLDQETQYF. V is TRBV5-1 and J is TRBJ2-5; D unclear. The CDR3 contains 14 residues. The V gene lost 0 bases and the J gene lost 0 bases, with 6 bases spanning the gap. Germline CDR1 reads SGHRS; CDR2 reads YFSETQ.

The CDR3 DNA follows: TGTGCCAGCAGCTTAGTTGCCGGAGGCACCTCATACGAGCAGTACTTC. Its protein is CASSLVAGGTSYEQYF. The V call is TRBV11-2, the J call TRBJ2-7, with D tentatively TRBD2 (5 bases). Germline V CDR1 and CDR2: SGHAT, FQNNGV. The CDR3 runs to 16 residues. Trimming took off 1 base at V and 4 bases at J, with 17 bases between the two ends. Complete variable domain (other parts from reference TRBV11-2 and TRBJ2-7): EAGVAQSPRYKIIEKRQSVAFWCNPISGHATLYWYQQILGQGPKLLIQFQNNGVVDDSQLPKDRFSAERLKGVDSTLKIQPAKLEDSAVYLCASSLVAGGTSYEQYFGPGTRLTVT.

The chain carries TRBV19 and TRBJ1-5; D is possibly TRBD1 (5 bases). This CDR3 is 16 amino acids long. The V gene lost 5 bases and the J gene lost 1 base, with 15 bases spanning the gap. Germline V gene data show CDR1 as LNHDA and CDR2 as SQIVND (reference sequence). This CDR3 reads CASSPIQVLSNQPQHF. CDR3 coding DNA: TGTGCCAGTAGTCCTATACAGGTTCTGAGCAATCAGCCCCAGCATTTT.

The rearrangement links TRBV10-3 to TRBJ2-3; TRBD2 matches 7 bases. CDR3 length: 13 amino acids. V shed 10 bases, J shed 2 bases, and the junction held 6 bases outside the gene matches. CDR1 ENHRY and CDR2 SYGVKD come from the germline V gene. The CDR3 DNA follows: TGTGCCACCACGGGGGGTTTCACAGATACGCAGTATTTT. Amino acid sequence: CATTGGFTDTQYF.

V gene TRBV19 combines with J gene TRBJ1-5; no definite D call. Germline V lookup: CDR1 LNHDA, CDR2 SQIVND (reference sequence). The ends were cut back, 5 bases at V and 2 bases at J, with 7 bases in the middle. The length of the CDR3 is 13 residues. CDR3 amino acids: CASSWLGNQPQHF. CDR3 DNA: TGTGCCAGTAGTTGGTTAGGCAATCAGCCCCAGCATTTT.

The J gene is TRBJ2-7, the V gene TRBV14, with 8 bases matching TRBD2. CDR1 and CDR2 (germline): SGHDN, FVKESK. The length of the CDR3 is 15 residues. Germline trimming cut 1 base from V and 3 bases from J; bases unmatched to any gene: 5. The CDR3 reads CASSQGAGGYYEQYF. The DNA of the CDR3 is TGTGCCAGCAGCCAAGGGGCGGGGGGATACTACGAGCAGTACTTC.

The V and J genes are TRBV9 and TRBJ2-6; 7 bases match TRBD1. This CDR3 is 18 amino acids long. From germline, CDR1 is SGDLS and CDR2 YYNGEE. V shed 0 bases and J 0 bases; nucleotides not matched to a gene: 6. CDR3: CASSVVGQVISGANVLTF. CDR3 in DNA: TGTGCCAGCAGCGTAGTTGGACAGGTGATCTCTGGGGCCAACGTCCTGACTTTC. Full variable domain (outside the CDR3, taken from reference TRBV9 and TRBJ2-6): DSGVTQTPKHLITATGQRVTLRCSPRSGDLSVYWYQQSLDQGLQFLIQYYNGEERAKGNILERFSAQQFPDLHSELNLSSLELGDSALYFCASSVVGQVISGANVLTFGAGSRLTVL.

The gene calls are TRBV7-2 and TRBJ2-1, with 15 bases fitting TRBD2. CDR1 and CDR2 from the germline V gene are SGHTA and FQGNSA. There are 19 residues in the CDR3. The ends lost 5 bases at V and 4 bases at J; junction bases unmatched: 12. This CDR3 is CASSHGLAGGQGWYNEQFF. CDR3 DNA: TGTGCCAGCAGCCACGGACTAGCGGGAGGGCAGGGGTGGTACAATGAGCAGTTCTTC.

The V gene is TRBV27, the J gene TRBJ2-7; D uncertain. V lost 2 bases to trimming and J lost 3 bases, with 8 bases between them. Germline loops: CDR1 MNHEY, CDR2 SMNVEV (reference sequence). The CDR3 is 13 residues long. CDR3 coding DNA: TGTGCCAGCAGTTTAAAACAAAGCTACGAGCAGTACTTC. This sequence encodes CASSLKQSYEQYF.

This chain connects TRBV10-3 to TRBJ1-4; 7 bases line up with TRBD1. This CDR3 is built from 14 residues. V gave up 3 bases and J gave up 4 bases; unmatched junction bases: 2. Germline values: CDR1 ENHRY, CDR2 SYGVKD. CDR3 protein: CAISEQGYNEKLFF. In DNA, the CDR3 is TGTGCCATCAGTGAACAGGGGTATAATGAAAAACTGTTTTTT.

J is TRBJ2-1 and V is TRBV4-2, with TRBD2 matching over 10 bases. Germline-derived CDR1 and CDR2 are LGHNA and YNFKEQ. The junction had 3 bases not matched to a gene; V was cut back by 0 bases and J by 7 bases. There are 15 residues in the CDR3. CDR3 in amino acids: CASSQDALAGNEQFF. CDR3 sequence (DNA): TGTGCCAGCAGCCAAGATGCACTAGCGGGAAATGAGCAGTTCTTC.

The chain couples TRBV3-1 (or the pseudogene TRBV3-2) to TRBJ2-5, with 7 positions matching TRBD2. Germline V gene sequence: CDR1 LGHDT, CDR2 YNNKEL (reference sequence). V lost 4 bases, J lost 5 bases, and 10 bases stayed unmatched. The CDR3 runs to 15 residues. The CDR3 spells CASSRILGGRETQYF. CDR3 sequence (DNA): TGTGCCAGCAGCCGCATATTGGGGGGGAGGGAGACCCAGTACTTC.

The rearrangement uses TRBV28 and TRBJ2-2; D is unclear. The V end lost 5 bases, the J end lost 0 bases, and 10 bases lay between the germline ends. Germline loops: CDR1 MDHEN, CDR2 SYDVKM. The CDR3 is 15 amino acids. The chain's CDR3 is CASSRQTSNTGELFF. CDR3 bases: TGTGCCAGCAGTCGCCAGACTTCGAACACCGGGGAGCTGTTTTTT.

The rearrangement links TRBV21-1 to TRBJ2-1; the table's D call TRBD2 went unverified against the DNA. TRBV21-1 is a pseudogene locus. CDR3 length: 11 residues. This CDR3 is CASSNGGGPVF. CDR3 nucleotides: TGTGCCAGCAGCAATGGGGGGGGGCCGGTCTTC.

CDR3 sequence (DNA): TGTGCCAGCAGCTTCGGGGGGCTGGATCCCCAGCATTTT. Its protein is CASSFGGLDPQHF. The chain combines TRBV7-2 with TRBJ1-5, with D possibly TRBD1 on 6 matching bases. Germline assignment: CDR1 SGHTA and CDR2 FQGNSA. V was trimmed by 3 bases and J by 10 bases, leaving 13 bases between them. The CDR3 spans 13 residues.

The chain links TRBV19 to TRBJ1-4; 7 bases line up with TRBD1. This CDR3 spans 15 amino acids. Germline CDR1 and CDR2: LNHDA and SQIVND (reference sequence). Trimming took 4 bases from V and 12 from J; bases not matched to a gene: 14. The CDR3 DNA is TGTGCCAGTAGTAGTTTCGAGACAGGGTTCCCTCAACTGTTTTTT. Its protein product is CASSSFETGFPQLFF.

The chain has TRBV11-2 and TRBJ1-4, with 7 bases aligning to TRBD1. CDR1 SGHAT and CDR2 FQNNGV come from the germline V gene. The CDR3 has 15 residues. V trimming: 3 bases; J trimming: 3 bases; junction bases outside the gene matches: 4. CDR3 sequence reads: CASSFQGVANEKLFF. CDR3 nucleotides: TGTGCCAGCAGCTTCCAGGGGGTTGCTAATGAAAAACTGTTTTTT. Complete variable domain (other parts from reference TRBV11-2 and TRBJ1-4): EAGVAQSPRYKIIEKRQSVAFWCNPISGHATLYWYQQILGQGPKLLIQFQNNGVVDDSQLPKDRFSAERLKGVDSTLKIQPAKLEDSAVYLCASSFQGVANEKLFFGSGTQLSVL.

The V gene is TRBV24-1, the J gene TRBJ1-2; tentatively, D is TRBD1 (6 bases). The length of the CDR3 is 14 residues. CDR1 is KGHDR and CDR2 is SFDVKD in the germline V gene. Deletions cut 4 bases from V and 5 bases from J, with 13 bases between. CDR3 in DNA: TGTGCCACCAGTGACCTTGACAGGACTTATGGCTACACCTTC. Its translation is CATSDLDRTYGYTF.

This chain connects TRBV19 to TRBJ1-2, with 10 bases that match TRBD1. Unmatched junction bases numbered 5, after V lost 6 bases and J lost 4 bases. The CDR3 runs to 14 residues. The V gene's germline CDR1 is LNHDA and CDR2 SQIVND (reference sequence). CDR3 coding DNA: TGTGCCAGTAGCCCCGACAGGGGGCCCTATGGCTACACCTTC. Protein: CASSPDRGPYGYTF.

This sequence joins TRBV6-5 and TRBJ2-1, with TRBD2 matching 11 bases. Germline loops: CDR1 MNHEY, CDR2 SVGAGI. The CDR3 has 15 residues. V was pared by 6 bases and J by 7 bases, with 8 bases of the junction left unmatched. CDR3 sequence reads: CASSLAGGRVNEQFF. CDR3 DNA: TGTGCCAGCAGCTTAGCGGGGGGGCGGGTAAATGAGCAGTTCTTC.

The chain uses TRBV6-5 and TRBJ2-7; D is unresolved. The germline gives CDR1 MNHEY, CDR2 SVGAGI. Trimming shortened V by 4 bases and J by 4 bases, and 8 bases separated the two germline ends. The CDR3 length is 12 residues. The CDR3 DNA reads as TGTGCCAGCAGTTCGTCTCGGTACGAGCAGTACTTC. The encoded protein is CASSSSRYEQYF.

This rearrangement joins TRBV19 to TRBJ1-4; 7 positions agree with TRBD1. This CDR3 contains 15 residues. Germline assignment: CDR1 LNHDA and CDR2 SQIVND (reference sequence). V gave up 5 bases and J gave up 1 base; unmatched junction bases: 4. CDR3: CASSPHRGTNEKLFF. The CDR3 DNA follows: TGTGCCAGTAGTCCCCACAGGGGAACTAATGAAAAACTGTTTTTT.

V usage is TRBV14 and J usage is TRBJ1-4, with D unresolved. Germline V gene lookup returns CDR1 SGHDN and CDR2 FVKESK. The CDR3 totals 15 residues. Trimming cost V 2 bases and J 4 bases, with 11 bases left between them. CDR3 bases: TGTGCCAGCAGCCAATCACCCCGGGATAATGAAAAACTGTTTTTT. Translating it yields CASSQSPRDNEKLFF.